These T cell receptor beta chains were read from a single sample in a study of glioma-infiltrating T cells. One entry per CDR3 protein, called by TCRdb with MiXCR from the multiplex PCR reads. The data contain approximately 130,000 distinct CDR3 sequences, around a quarter of them singletons. The sample was glioma tissue, nonneoplastic brain tissue, or PBMCs (not recorded which). The source of these receptors is a human donor with low-grade glioma or glioblastoma, undergoing nonglioma brain surgery, or in good health (not recorded which). CDR3s include the opening cysteine and the closing phenylalanine or tryptophan. The size entry is marked missing in some rows and otherwise reads once, few, many or a size class.

>TRBV6-1|TRBJ2-5|many
CASSLLISGGQETQYF
>TRBV18|TRBJ2-5|NA
CASSPEYF
>TRBV10-3|TRBJ2-5|few
CAISPNRGVGQETQYF
>TRBV7-9|TRBJ2-3|NA
CASSLVDTDTQYF
>TRBV12-3/TRBV12-4|TRBJ2-1|NA
CASSSGQYNEQFF
>TRBV7-3|TRBJ2-3|many
CASSLGTSTDTQYF
>TRBV4-1|TRBJ1-4|many
CASSQPEPGQRNEKLFF
>TRBV24-1|TRBJ1-2|few
CATSSPGPYYGYTF
>TRBV5-4|TRBJ2-5|NA
CASSLAGDSGGVETQYF
>TRBV7-6|TRBJ1-4|many
CASSSRTENEKLFF
>TRBV20-1|TRBJ2-4|many
CSARSGTGNNIQYF
>TRBV7-9|TRBJ2-2|NA
CASSRTLLANTGELFF